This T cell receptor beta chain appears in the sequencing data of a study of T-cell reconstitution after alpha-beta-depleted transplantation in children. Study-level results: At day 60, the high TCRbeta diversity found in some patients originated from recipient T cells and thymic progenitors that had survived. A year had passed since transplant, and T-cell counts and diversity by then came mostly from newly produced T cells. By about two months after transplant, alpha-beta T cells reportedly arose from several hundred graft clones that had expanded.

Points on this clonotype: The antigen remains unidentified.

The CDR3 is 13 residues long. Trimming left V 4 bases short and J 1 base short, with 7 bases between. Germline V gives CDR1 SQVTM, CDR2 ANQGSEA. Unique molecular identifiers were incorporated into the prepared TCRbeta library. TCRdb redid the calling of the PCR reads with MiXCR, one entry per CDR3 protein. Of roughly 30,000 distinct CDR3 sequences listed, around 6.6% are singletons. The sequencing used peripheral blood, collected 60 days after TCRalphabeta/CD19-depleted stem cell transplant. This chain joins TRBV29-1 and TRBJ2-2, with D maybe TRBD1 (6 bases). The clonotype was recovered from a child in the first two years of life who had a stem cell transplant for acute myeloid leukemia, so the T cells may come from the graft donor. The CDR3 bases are TGCAGCGTTGGACAGGTGAACACCGGGGAGCTGTTTTTT. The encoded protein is CSVGQVNTGELFF.